These 30 T cell receptor beta chains were all obtained from the same sample, sequenced in a study of blood T cell repertoires in COVID-19. Method: immunoSEQ multiplex PCR; TCRdb's copy keeps in-frame clones and lacks some. Found here are some 260,000 clones, about nine tenths of them singletons; the top ten hold about 6%. The specimen was PBMCs or T cells enriched from blood (not recorded which). The receptors stem from a woman in her thirties with acute COVID-19.

The chain joins TRBV5-1 to TRBJ2-1, with 12 positions matching TRBD2. The CDR3 contains 15 residues. Germline values: CDR1 SGHRS, CDR2 YFSETQ. The V gene end was trimmed by 1 base and the J gene end by 9 bases; junction bases not matched to a gene: 5. CDR3 coding DNA: TGCGCCAGCAGCTTGATGGCTAGCGGGGGGGCTGAGCAGTTCTTC. Its translation is CASSLMASGGAEQFF. Looking up the rest from reference TRBV5-1 and TRBJ2-1 gives the full variable domain: KAGVTQTPRYLIKTRGQQVTLSCSPISGHRSVSWYQQTPGQGLQFLFEYFSETQRNKGNFPGRFSGRQFSNSRSEMNVSTLELGDSALYLCASSLMASGGAEQFFGPGTRLTVL.

This clone was seen once. The chain recombines TRBV2 with TRBJ1-1; a possible D gene is TRBD1 (5 bases). The V and J ends lost 8 bases and 1 base respectively, with 14 bases between them. The CDR3 is made up of 14 amino acids. Germline assignment: CDR1 SNHLY and CDR2 FYNNEI. In nucleotides, the CDR3 is TGTGCCAGCGGGGGGAACCTGCGGAACACTGAAGCTTTCTTT. Its protein product is CASGGNLRNTEAFF.

V usage is TRBV9 and J usage is TRBJ1-1; perhaps TRBD1 as D (5 bases). Looked up from germline, CDR1 is SGDLS and CDR2 is YYNGEE. The CDR3 sequence is 11 residues long. Trimming pared 7 bases from V and 11 bases from J, leaving 15 bases between. CDR3 nucleotides: TGTGCCAGCGGGCCTCTCCGACAGGCTTTCTTT. The encoded protein is CASGPLRQAFF.

The V and J genes are TRBV5-5 and TRBJ2-5; D gene ambiguous. CDR1 and CDR2 from the germline V gene are SGHKS and YYEKEE (reference sequence). This CDR3 region has 14 residues. The V and J ends lost 4 bases and 0 bases respectively, with 10 bases between them. The CDR3 loop reads CASSPDTNQETQYF. The CDR3 nucleotides read TGTGCCAGCAGCCCTGACACAAACCAAGAGACCCAGTACTTC.

The chain combines TRBV28 with TRBJ1-6, with D perhaps TRBD1 (5 bases). The CDR3 loop spans 16 amino acids. The germline gives CDR1 MDHEN, CDR2 SYDVKM. The CDR3 region has the DNA TGTGTCTCCCGTAGCAGGGTGATGAGGTATAATTCACCCCTCCACTTT. Its protein product is CVSRSRVMRYNSPLHF.

The chain is built from TRBV4-1 and TRBJ1-3, with TRBD1 matching over 9 bases. The length of the CDR3 is 16 residues. Germline loops: CDR1 MGHRA, CDR2 YSYEKL. V dropped 4 bases and J dropped 4; count of bases not matched to a gene: 8. The CDR3 bases are TGCGCCAGCAGCCCGACCGGGACAGGGTACGGAAACACCATATATTTT. Translating gives CASSPTGTGYGNTIYF.

The chain combines TRBV7-9 with TRBJ1-4, with D possibly matching TRBD1 (6 bases). Trimming removed 10 bases at V and 8 bases at J, with 17 bases between. The germline gives CDR1 SEHNR, CDR2 FQNEAQ (reference sequence). The CDR3 has 13 amino acids. Here the CDR3 reads CATLNREGEKLFF. Here the CDR3 DNA reads TGTGCCACATTAAACAGGGAGGGAGAAAAACTGTTTTTT.

The V call is TRBV6-6, the J call TRBJ1-2; a possible D gene is TRBD1 (6 bases). CDR3 length equals 12 residues. Germline loops: CDR1 MNHNY, CDR2 SVGAGI (reference sequence). V was clipped by 4 bases and J by 5 bases, with 8 bases between them. The CDR3 DNA follows: TGTGCCAGCAGTTCGACAGGTTATGGCTACACCTTC. This encodes CASSSTGYGYTF.

This clone was recorded only once. This chain connects TRBV15 to TRBJ2-3; tentative D call: TRBD2 (5 bases). Germline V gene lookup returns CDR1 LNHNV and CDR2 YYDKDF (reference sequence). CDR3 size: 14 residues. V shed 1 base and J shed 4 bases, with 9 bases lying between them. The CDR3 sequence: CATSRGELADTQYF. CDR3 coding DNA: TGTGCCACCAGCAGAGGTGAACTAGCAGATACGCAGTATTTT.

A single count supports this clone. The chain combines TRBV24-1 with TRBJ1-6, with 11 nucleotides matching TRBD1. The V gene's germline CDR1 is KGHDR and CDR2 SFDVKD. V was clipped by 12 bases and J by 7 bases; unmatched bases: 10. CDR3 length equals 15 residues. This CDR3 reads CASISGTGGNSPLHF. CDR3 DNA sequence: TGTGCCTCAATATCCGGGACAGGGGGAAATTCACCCCTCCACTTT.

This chain connects TRBV27 to TRBJ2-3, with TRBD2 matching over 10 bases. With 5 bases clipped from V and 3 bases from J, the junction kept 29 bases outside the gene matches. The CDR3 length is 23 residues. Germline CDR1 and CDR2: MNHEY and SMNVEV (reference sequence). The CDR3 bases are TGTGCCAGCAGTAACACCCATTTCCTGTGGGCTAGCGGGAGAGTTGGGAGGACAGATACGCAGTATTTT. The encoded protein is CASSNTHFLWASGRVGRTDTQYF.

The chain is built from TRBV10-3 and TRBJ2-3; D remains ambiguous. The CDR3 loop spans 14 amino acids. The germline CDR1 and CDR2 sequences are ENHRY and SYGVKD. Between the trimmed V and J ends, which lost 6 bases and 1 base, there was a span of 11 bases. The CDR3 DNA reads TGTGCCATCAGCCGATCAACGGGCACAGATACGCAGTATTTT. This gives the protein CAISRSTGTDTQYF.

The chain employs TRBV5-4 and TRBJ1-2, with 10 bases matching TRBD1. Germline V gives CDR1 SGHNT, CDR2 YYREEE (reference sequence). The CDR3 is made up of 15 amino acids. J lost 3 bases, V lost 3 bases, and 5 bases had no gene match. This CDR3 reads CASSSRDRGHYGYTF. The CDR3 DNA sequence: TGTGCCAGCAGCTCCCGGGACAGGGGTCACTATGGCTACACCTTC.

V gene TRBV7-3 combines with J gene TRBJ2-1; the D is unclear. V lost 4 bases and J 0 bases, leaving 16 bases between the germline ends. Germline CDR1 is SGHTA and CDR2 is FQGTGA. The CDR3 covers 17 residues. CDR3 sequence: CASSSRRGRDSYNEQFF. The CDR3 DNA is TGTGCCAGCAGCTCTCGACGTGGGCGAGACTCCTACAATGAGCAGTTCTTC.

In DNA, the CDR3 is TGCGCCAGCAGTGAGTCGACTCTGGCTAGCGGGAGAGCGGGTCCCTACAATGAGCAGTTCTTC. Translating gives CASSESTLASGRAGPYNEQFF. The chain recombines TRBV10-2 with TRBJ2-1; 10 bases map to TRBD2. Trimming at V came to 0 bases and at J to 2 bases, leaving 16 bases not matched to a gene. Looked up from germline, CDR1 is WSHSY and CDR2 is SAAADI. The CDR3 is 21 amino acids.

The chain employs TRBV19 and TRBJ1-1; TRBD1 is a possible D gene (5 bases). The V end was cut by 10 bases, the J end by 0 bases, with 15 bases between. From germline, CDR1 is LNHDA and CDR2 SQIVND (reference sequence). This CDR3 contains 14 residues. The CDR3 sequence is CATKTGTVNTEAFF. For the CDR3, the DNA is TGTGCCACCAAGACCGGGACTGTGAACACTGAAGCTTTCTTT.

V usage is TRBV6-5 and J usage is TRBJ2-3; D ambiguous. This CDR3 region has 14 residues. The ends were cut back, 6 bases at V and 0 bases at J, with 10 bases in the middle. Germline values: CDR1 MNHEY, CDR2 SVGAGI. CDR3 coding DNA: TGTGCCAGCAGGGAGAGTGCTAGCACAGATACGCAGTATTTT. Its protein is CASRESASTDTQYF.

The chain recombines TRBV5-1 with TRBJ2-3, with 7 positions matching TRBD2. The germline V gene encodes CDR1 SGHRS and CDR2 YFSETQ. The V and J ends lost 2 bases and 2 bases, in that order; junction bases with no gene match: 5. The CDR3 extends over 15 amino acids. CDR3 DNA: TGCGCCAGCAGCTTCTTGGGGGGGACCACAGATACGCAGTATTTT. As protein: CASSFLGGTTDTQYF.

The rearrangement joins TRBV5-1 to TRBJ1-4; D is ambiguous. The CDR3 runs to 14 residues. In germline, CDR1 is SGHRS, CDR2 YFSETQ. Trimming pared 0 bases from V and 7 bases from J, leaving 10 bases between. For the CDR3, the DNA is TGCGCCAGCAGCTTGGGTGTCTTTCCTGAAAAACTGTTTTTT. It yields the protein CASSLGVFPEKLFF.

The chain has TRBV7-6 and TRBJ2-5; weak D call: TRBD2 (6 bases). Trimming pared 5 bases from V and 4 bases from J, leaving 11 bases between. Germline V CDR1 and CDR2: SGHVS, FNYEAQ. This CDR3 comprises 13 residues. The CDR3 nucleotides read TGTGCCAGCAGCCTGGGGGAGGCAGAGACCCAGTACTTC. This codes for CASSLGEAETQYF.

This rearrangement joins TRBV30 to TRBJ1-1, with 9 positions matching TRBD1. Losses at the gene ends were 0 bases for V and 11 bases for J; bases not matched to a gene: 7. From germline, CDR1 is GTSNPN and CDR2 SVGIG (reference sequence). The CDR3 is 13 amino acids. The CDR3 reads CAWSVLGDRAAFF. In nucleotides, the CDR3 is TGTGCCTGGAGTGTACTCGGGGACAGGGCGGCTTTCTTT.

The gene calls are TRBV7-9 and TRBJ1-2, with D unresolved. Germline assignment: CDR1 SEHNR and CDR2 FQNEAQ (reference sequence). Trimming took 2 bases from V and 8 from J, leaving 12 bases between them. The CDR3 extends over 13 amino acids. CDR3 nucleotides: TGTGCCAGCAGCTTACCCGTTTTTTTGGGCTACACCTTC. This translates into CASSLPVFLGYTF.

The CDR3 DNA reads as TGCGCCAGCGGACTAGTGGCAGAGACCCAGTACTTC. It yields the protein CASGLVAETQYF. The V and J genes are TRBV5-1 and TRBJ2-5; 7 positions agree with TRBD2. Unmatched junction bases numbered 4, after V lost 7 bases and J lost 4 bases. Germline values: CDR1 SGHRS, CDR2 YFSETQ. This CDR3 has 12 amino acids.

The rearrangement links TRBV28 to TRBJ1-5, with 12 positions matching TRBD1. Trimming cost V 5 bases and J 6 bases; bases outside gene matches: 5. This CDR3 contains 15 residues. CDR1 is MDHEN, CDR2 SYDVKM, per germline. CDR3 coding DNA: TGTGCCAGCAGTCGGGGACAGGGGGCGGGTCAGCCCCAGCATTTT. Translating it yields CASSRGQGAGQPQHF.

The chain uses TRBV27 and TRBJ1-1, with 7 bases identical to TRBD1. The germline gives CDR1 MNHEY, CDR2 SMNVEV (reference sequence). The CDR3 covers 15 residues. Trimming removed 8 bases from V and 1 base from J; junction bases left unmatched: 10. The CDR3 loop is CASLLQGWGNTEAFF. In nucleotides, the CDR3 is TGTGCCAGCTTACTACAGGGGTGGGGGAACACTGAAGCTTTCTTT.

This clone is a singleton in its sample. This chain joins TRBV5-1 and TRBJ2-1, with TRBD2 matching 10 bases. V dropped 4 bases and J dropped 6; count of bases not matched to a gene: 10. Germline V gene sequence: CDR1 SGHRS, CDR2 YFSETQ. CDR3 size: 16 residues. This CDR3 is CASSPDPSGGFNEQFF. The CDR3 coding sequence is TGCGCCAGCAGCCCGGACCCTAGCGGGGGTTTCAATGAGCAGTTCTTC.

The CDR3 nucleotides are TGTGCCAGCACCGAACAGATGGGCACTGAAGCTTTCTTT. Protein: CASTEQMGTEAFF. This chain joins TRBV12-3 or TRBV12-4 and TRBJ1-1; D is undetermined. Trimming removed 7 bases at V and 4 bases at J, with 13 bases between. This CDR3 region has 13 residues.

The V and J genes are TRBV9 and TRBJ2-3; the match to TRBD1 covers 7 bases. Unmatched junction bases numbered 9, after V lost 3 bases and J lost 5 bases. The germline V gene has CDR1 SGDLS and CDR2 YYNGEE. The CDR3 runs to 15 residues. The chain's CDR3 is CASSATRGRGDTQYF. DNA for the CDR3: TGTGCCAGCAGCGCCACGAGGGGGCGCGGAGATACGCAGTATTTT.

The chain has TRBV7-9 and TRBJ2-1; D remains ambiguous. V was trimmed by 5 bases and J by 5 bases, leaving 10 bases between them. The CDR3 spans 13 residues. Germline V CDR1 and CDR2: SEHNR, FQNEAQ (reference sequence). The CDR3, as DNA: TGTGCCAGCAGCAGCGACGGTAACAATGAGCAGTTCTTC. Its protein product is CASSSDGNNEQFF.

The chain couples TRBV19 to TRBJ1-6, with 7 bases lining up with TRBD1. From germline, CDR1 is LNHDA and CDR2 SQIVND (reference sequence). Trimming cost V 4 bases and J 6 bases; bases outside gene matches: 3. This CDR3 region has 14 residues. The CDR3 bases are TGTGCCAGTAGTAAGGGACAGAGTAATTCACCCCTCCACTTT. This translates into CASSKGQSNSPLHF.